This is a list of T cell receptor beta chains from one sample in a study of control samples from healthy donors and cancer patients. Libraries were prepared by immunoSEQ multiplex PCR; TCRdb keeps only in-frame clonotypes and omits some of them. The repertoire holds 150,000 to 200,000 clones, with around 88% as singletons. The sequenced sample was blood. The source is a young man in good health. The CDR3 runs from the conserved cysteine through the conserved F or W. Each record gives: J gene, V gene, D gene, clone size, CDR3 protein, CDR3 DNA. The D gene is left open where the match is weak. Expanded clones get a size class; other rows say once, few or many, or leave the size out.

TRBJ2-7	TRBV6-5	TRBD1	-	CASSRRQGRGREQYF	TGTGCCAGCAGCCGGCGACAGGGCCGGGGACGCGAGCAGTACTTC
TRBJ2-7	TRBV27	-	-	CASSFLGVGRLEQYF	TGTGCCAGCAGTTTCCTTGGAGTAGGGCGGCTCGAGCAGTACTTC
TRBJ1-6	TRBV28	-	-	CASSWAGNNSPLHF	TGTGCCAGCAGCTGGGCAGGAAATAATTCACCCCTCCACTTT
TRBJ2-7	TRBV7-9	TRBD1	-	CASSPPDRDLYEQYF	TGTGCCAGCAGCCCCCCGGACAGGGACCTCTACGAGCAGTACTTC
TRBJ2-5	TRBV19	-	-	CASAGSSRETQYF	TGTGCCAGTGCAGGGTCTTCTCGGGAGACCCAGTACTTC
TRBJ1-1	TRBV7-9	-	few	CASSLAPMNTEAFF	TGTGCCAGCAGCTTGGCACCGATGAACACTGAAGCTTTCTTT
TRBJ2-1	TRBV7-2	-	-	CASSLPNNEQFF	TGTGCCAGCAGCTTACCCAACAATGAGCAGTTCTTC
TRBJ2-7	TRBV24-1	TRBD1	-	CATGGQGGSYEQYF	TGTGCCACCGGAGGACAGGGGGGGTCCTACGAGCAGTACTTC
TRBJ2-1	TRBV7-7	-	-	CASSLVIEAVNEQFF	TGTGCTAGCAGCTTAGTTATTGAGGCAGTCAATGAGCAGTTCTTC
TRBJ2-2	TRBV6-5	TRBD1	few	CASSPADRDAGELFF	TGTGCCAGCAGCCCAGCGGACAGGGACGCCGGGGAGCTGTTTTTT
TRBJ1-3	TRBV6-1	-	many	CASSASRGLAGNTIYF	TGTGCCAGCAGTGCTAGCCGGGGTTTAGCTGGAAACACCATATATTTT
TRBJ1-2	TRBV18	-	-	CASSPDDRPSLYGYTF	TGTGCCAGCTCACCAGACGACAGGCCGAGTCTCTATGGCTACACCTTC
TRBJ2-7	TRBV6-2/TRBV6-3	TRBD2	-	CASSFVRTSGGSYEQYF	TGTGCCAGCAGTTTCGTACGGACTAGCGGGGGCTCCTACGAGCAGTACTTC
TRBJ1-5	TRBV21-1	-	-	CASISGGRGHQPQHF	TGTGCCAGCATCTCAGGTGGCAGGGGGCATCAGCCCCAGCATTTT
TRBJ2-3	TRBV5-1	TRBD2	-	CASSPGGPSGGTTTDTQYF	TGCGCCAGCAGCCCTGGAGGGCCTAGCGGGGGGACGACCACAGATACGCAGTATTTT
TRBJ2-1	TRBV4-3	TRBD2	-	CASSQAPWTSAFYNEQFF	TGCGCCAGCAGCCAAGCCCCGTGGACTAGTGCCTTTTACAATGAGCAGTTCTTC
TRBJ2-7	TRBV27	TRBD1	-	CASSFTGGPYEQYF	TGTGCCAGCAGTTTCACAGGGGGCCCGTACGAGCAGTACTTC
TRBJ2-7	TRBV28	-	once	CASSLPGDPGEQYF	TGTGCCAGCAGTTTACCAGGGGACCCCGGGGAGCAGTACTTC
TRBJ2-2	TRBV10-2	-	few	CASSEEDEGSGELFF	TGCGCCAGCAGTGAGGAGGATGAAGGGTCCGGGGAGCTGTTTTTT
TRBJ2-3	TRBV5-6	TRBD2	-	CASSLERGRADTQYF	TGTGCCAGCAGCTTGGAGCGGGGTCGGGCAGATACGCAGTATTTT